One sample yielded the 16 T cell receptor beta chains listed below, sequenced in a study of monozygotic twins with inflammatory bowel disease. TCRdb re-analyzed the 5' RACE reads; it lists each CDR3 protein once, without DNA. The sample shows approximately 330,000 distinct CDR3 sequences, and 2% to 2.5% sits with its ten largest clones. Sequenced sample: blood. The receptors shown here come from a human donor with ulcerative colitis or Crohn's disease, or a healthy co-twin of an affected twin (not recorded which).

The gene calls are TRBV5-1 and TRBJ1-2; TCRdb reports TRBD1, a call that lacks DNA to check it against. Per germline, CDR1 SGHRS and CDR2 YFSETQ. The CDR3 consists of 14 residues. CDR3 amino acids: CASSLNRGNYGYTF.

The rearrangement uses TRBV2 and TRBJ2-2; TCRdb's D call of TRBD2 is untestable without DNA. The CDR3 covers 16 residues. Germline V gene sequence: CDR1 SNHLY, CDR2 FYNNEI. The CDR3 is CASSVRAGGGTGELFF.

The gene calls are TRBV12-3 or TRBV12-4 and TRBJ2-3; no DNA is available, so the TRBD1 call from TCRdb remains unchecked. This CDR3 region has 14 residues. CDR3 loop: CASRTGTRTDTQYF.

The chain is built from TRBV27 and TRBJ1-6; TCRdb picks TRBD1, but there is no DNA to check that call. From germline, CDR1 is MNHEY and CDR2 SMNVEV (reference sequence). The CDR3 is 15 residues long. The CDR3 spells CASSPNGGVSSPLHF.

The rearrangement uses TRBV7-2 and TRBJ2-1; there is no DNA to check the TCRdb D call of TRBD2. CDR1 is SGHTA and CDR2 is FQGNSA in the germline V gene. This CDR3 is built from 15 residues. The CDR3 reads CASSLELAGGNEQFF.

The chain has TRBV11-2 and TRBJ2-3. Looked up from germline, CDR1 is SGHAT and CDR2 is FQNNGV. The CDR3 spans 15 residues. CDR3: CASSLNSASTDTQYF.

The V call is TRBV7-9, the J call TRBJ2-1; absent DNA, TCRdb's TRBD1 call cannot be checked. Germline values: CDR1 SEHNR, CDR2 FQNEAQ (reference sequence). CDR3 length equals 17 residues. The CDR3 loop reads CASSPGTRVGSYNEQFF.

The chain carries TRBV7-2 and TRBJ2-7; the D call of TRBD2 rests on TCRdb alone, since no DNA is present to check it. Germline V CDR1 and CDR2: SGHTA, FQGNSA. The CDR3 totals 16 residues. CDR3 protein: CASSFFTSGGLYEQYF. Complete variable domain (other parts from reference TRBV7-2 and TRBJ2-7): GAGVSQSPSNKVTEKGKDVELRCDPISGHTALYWYRQSLGQGLEFLIYFQGNSAPDKSGLPSDRFSAERTGGSVSTLTIQRTQQEDSAVYLCASSFFTSGGLYEQYFGPGTRLTVT.

The CDR3 region is CASSVVNEQFF. The chain combines TRBV2 with TRBJ2-1. The CDR3 totals 11 residues. Germline V gene lookup returns CDR1 SNHLY and CDR2 FYNNEI. The full variable domain, with the rest looked up from reference TRBV2 and TRBJ2-1, is EPEVTQTPSHQVTQMGQEVILRCVPISNHLYFYWYRQILGQKVEFLVSFYNNEISEKSEIFDDQFSVERPDGSNFTLKIRSTKLEDSAMYFCASSVVNEQFFGPGTRLTVL.

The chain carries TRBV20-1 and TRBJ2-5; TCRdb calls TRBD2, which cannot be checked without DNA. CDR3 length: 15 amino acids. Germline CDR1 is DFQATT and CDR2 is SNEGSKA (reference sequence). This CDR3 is CSARELAGLQETQYF.

CDR3 sequence reads: CASSLGAGLSYEQYF. The chain is built from TRBV11-2 and TRBJ2-7; TCRdb indicates TRBD1, and absent DNA this call remains unverified. There are 15 residues in the CDR3. Germline loops: CDR1 SGHAT, CDR2 FQNNGV.

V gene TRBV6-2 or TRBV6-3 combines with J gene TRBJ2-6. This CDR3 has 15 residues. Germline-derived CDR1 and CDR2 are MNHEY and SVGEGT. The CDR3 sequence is CASSYTWAGANVLTF.

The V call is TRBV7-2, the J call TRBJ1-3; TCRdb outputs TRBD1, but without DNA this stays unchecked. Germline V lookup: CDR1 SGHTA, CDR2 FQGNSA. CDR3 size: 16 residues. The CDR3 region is CASSSPGFSSGNTIYF.

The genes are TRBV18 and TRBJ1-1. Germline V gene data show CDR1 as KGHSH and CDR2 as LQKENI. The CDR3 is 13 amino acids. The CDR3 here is CASSPSLNTEAFF.

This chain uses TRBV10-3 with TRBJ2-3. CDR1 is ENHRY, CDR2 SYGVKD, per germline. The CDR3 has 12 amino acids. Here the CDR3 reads CAIRSIGYTQYF.

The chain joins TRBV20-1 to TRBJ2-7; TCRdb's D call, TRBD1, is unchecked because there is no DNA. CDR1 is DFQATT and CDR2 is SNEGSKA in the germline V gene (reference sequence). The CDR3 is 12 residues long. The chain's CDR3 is CSANRGDYEQYF.